This T cell receptor (beta chain) was identified during a study of T cells in Graves' hyperthyroidism and ophthalmopathy (dated by TCRdb to the late 2010s). General notes on the study: Peripheral blood was sampled at the time of initial diagnosis, prior to any treatment. TCR V-J signatures able to tell the groups apart were searched for in a discovery cohort of some 100 patients, of whom under 45 had Graves' ophthalmopathy and about 60 had stable Graves' hyperthyroidism. An independent validation cohort of under 20 hyperthyroidism patients and about 16 patients who later progressed to ophthalmopathy tested prospective prediction of ophthalmopathy. The roughly 90 discovery patients were divided at random into training and test sets in a 7:3 ratio. In about six Graves' hyperthyroidism patients, the study also compared T-cell repertoires from thyroid tissue with T-cell repertoires from blood. After sampling, hyperthyroidism patients received methimazole starting at 30 mg daily, and ophthalmopathy patients received high-dose intravenous methylprednisolone. According to the paper, TCR Vbeta CDR3 sequencing was carried out on 135 peripheral blood samples, which came from fewer than 50 ophthalmopathy, some 73 hyperthyroidism and about 17 progressor patients.

This clonotype has at least ten counts. No antigen is known for it. No much larger clone exists at a distance of one base, and base qualities are not known. The TCR beta CDR3 regions were amplified from RNA transcripts. The TCR CDR3 was subjected to a first round of RT-PCR using the HTBI primer set and the Qiagen OneStep RT-PCR kit. Libraries were constructed in a second round of multiplex PCR, after which size selection and purification were carried out. Sequencing of the libraries was done on an Illumina HiSeq2000 using paired-end 100 bp reads. The paper's processing steps were these. Raw data were processed with SOAPnuke, discarding reads with adapters, uncalled bases, mean Phred below 15, or no exact constant-primer or identifier match. COPE v1.2.5 was used to merge high-quality paired reads, and clonotypes were defined as unique nucleotide sequences. Clonotypes were aligned to IMGT TRBV, TRBD and TRBJ reference segments using MiTCR v1.1. The analysis was restricted to V-J combinations with a frequency above 0.0001, which together covered roughly 99% of the repertoires. A TCS score was defined as the ratio of F50 (clonal expansion) to E x V (chaos), with BLOSUM62-based TCRdist applied between CDR3 peptides within each V-J. Welch's t-statistics and random forest reduced fewer than 550 V-J features to about 12, which were used in a naive Bayes classifier (R e1071). The public sequencing data were trimmed at Q25 with fastp and processed into clonotypes with MiXCR by TCRdb, which kept only in-frame beta chains. Records with the same CDR3 protein are collapsed into one entry carrying the most frequent genes and DNA. The V and J calls come from TCRdb's annotation, not from the publication. The sample yields hundreds of thousands of distinct CDR3 sequences; roughly 22% were counted once. In total, the top ten clones hold under 55% of the sample.

Ophthalmopathy patients had moderately to severely active disease, with a Clinical Activity Score of 3 or more, a NOSPECS grade of 4 or more, and a disease duration of less than 3 months. Patients with uncontrolled infections, other autoimmune diseases, pregnancy or lactation were excluded. Diagnoses were based on clinical symptoms, serum thyroxine and TRAb, thyroid ultrasound and orbital computed tomography. PBMCs were isolated from more than 9 ml of fresh peripheral blood by Ficoll-Paque density gradient centrifugation. Total RNA was extracted with Trizol reagent, and quality was checked on an Agilent 2100 Bioanalyzer. V trim: 7 bases; J trim: 5 bases; unmatched bases: 12. Including the terminal cysteine and phenylalanine, the CDR3 comprises 16 residues. CDR3 DNA is the only sequence kept; it has 48 bases, read in frame from the first base. The study at large found these results: In validation, the model predicted progression to ophthalmopathy a median of roughly 6.5 months before onset, with around 70% sensitivity and more than 72% specificity. A model built on a 13 V-J signature distinguished ophthalmopathy from stable hyperthyroidism, reaching 87.88% sensitivity and about 81% specificity in cross-validation and 80%/75% in testing. No statistical method was used to set the sample size in advance, and investigators knew the group allocation. Most expanded thyroid clonotypes (frequency above 0.001) were also detected in blood, suggesting blood repertoires may reflect thyroid immune responses.

The sequenced material came from blood. The chain is assembled from TRBV12-3 or TRBV12-4 and TRBJ2-2, with 8 middle bases fitting TRBD2. This TCR came from a woman in her sixties or seventies with Graves' ophthalmopathy. The nucleotide sequence is TGTGCCAGCACAATGGGACTCCGGGAGGGGACCGGGGAGCTGTTTTTT. It translates to CASTMGLREGTGELFF.